What follows are 14 T cell receptor beta chains derived from one specimen sequenced in a study of T cell responses to AZD1222 COVID-19 vaccine. Measured with immunoSEQ multiplex PCR; TCRdb has only the in-frame clones, and not every one. The sample has roughly 160,000 clones; 70% to 90% are singletons. Sequencing used peripheral blood, obtained 28 days after the second AZD1222 dose. These receptors originate from an adult who received the AZD1222 COVID-19 vaccine.

The CDR3 nucleotides are TGTGCCAGCAGAAGACTAGTACCCTACAATGAGCAGTTCTTC. Its protein is CASRRLVPYNEQFF. The chain employs TRBV6-5 and TRBJ2-1, with D perhaps TRBD2 (6 bases). The V gene lost 6 bases and the J gene lost 2 bases, with 11 bases spanning the gap. Germline values: CDR1 MNHEY, CDR2 SVGAGI. This CDR3 has 14 amino acids.

The rearrangement uses TRBV7-2 and TRBJ1-2, with 8 bases identical to TRBD1. The CDR3 extends over 15 amino acids. Germline V lookup: CDR1 SGHTA, CDR2 FQGNSA. J was trimmed by 2 bases and V by 5 bases; bases with no gene match: 7. DNA for the CDR3: TGTGCCAGCAGCAAGACCGACAGGGGAAACTATGGCTACACCTTC. Amino acids: CASSKTDRGNYGYTF.

The V and J genes are TRBV11-1 and TRBJ2-2, with D perhaps given as TRBD1 or TRBD2 (5 bases each). From germline, CDR1 is SGHAT and CDR2 FQDESV (reference sequence). The CDR3 length is 12 residues. The germline V and J ends were trimmed by 5 bases and 6 bases, with 7 bases remaining between them. CDR3 sequence (DNA): TGTGCCAGCAGCCTGGGGGCCGGGGAGCTGTTTTTT. This codes for CASSLGAGELFF.

The chain carries TRBV6-5 and TRBJ1-1; 9 bases align to TRBD1. The CDR3 consists of 15 residues. V lost 6 bases to trimming and J lost 1 base; unmatched junction nucleotides: 6. Germline values: CDR1 MNHEY, CDR2 SVGAGI. The CDR3 bases are TGTGCCAGCAGAGATACAGGGGGCCCGAACACTGAAGCTTTCTTT. Translated: CASRDTGGPNTEAFF.

This sequence joins TRBV15 and TRBJ1-5; D remains unclear. This CDR3 comprises 14 residues. Germline lookup yields CDR1 LNHNV and CDR2 YYDKDF (reference sequence). With 0 bases removed from V and 0 bases from J, the gap between germline ends came to 3 bases. The CDR3 DNA reads TGTGCCACCAGCAGAGATAATAGCAATCAGCCCCAGCATTTT. Amino acid sequence: CATSRDNSNQPQHF.

The chain employs TRBV3-1 (or the pseudogene TRBV3-2) and TRBJ2-1; 8 nucleotides align to TRBD2. The CDR3 spans 12 residues. V lost 4 bases to trimming and J lost 12 bases; unmatched junction nucleotides: 5. From germline, CDR1 is LGHDT and CDR2 YNNKEL (reference sequence). The CDR3 loop is CASSLGLARQFF. The CDR3 nucleotides read TGTGCCAGCAGCCTCGGACTAGCCAGGCAGTTCTTC.

V and J are TRBV10-2 and TRBJ2-1, with TRBD2 identical over 9 bases. Germline V gives CDR1 WSHSY, CDR2 SAAADI. This CDR3 has 15 amino acids. The junction had 9 bases not matched to a gene; V was cut back by 6 bases and J by 6 bases. CDR3: CASRNSGGGPNEQFF. CDR3 DNA: TGCGCCAGCAGAAATAGCGGGGGAGGGCCCAATGAGCAGTTCTTC.

The chain has TRBV2 and TRBJ2-7; 10 bases agree with TRBD2. CDR3 length: 14 amino acids. J was trimmed by 12 bases and V by 5 bases; bases with no gene match: 13. Germline values: CDR1 SNHLY, CDR2 FYNNEI. The CDR3 region is CASSLTTTSGVMYF. The CDR3 bases are TGTGCCAGCAGTCTTACGACAACTAGCGGGGTAATGTACTTC.

The chain has TRBV12-5 and TRBJ2-1; D is ambiguous. Germline loops: CDR1 LGHNT, CDR2 FRNRAP. V lost 8 bases and J lost 2, with 7 bases in between. This CDR3 is 12 amino acids long. CDR3 residues: CASRRTYNEQFF. CDR3 DNA sequence: TGTGCTAGTAGGCGGACCTACAATGAGCAGTTCTTC.

The chain employs TRBV6-4 and TRBJ1-5; 7 bases align to TRBD1. The CDR3 sequence is 15 residues long. The J segment lost 2 bases and the V segment lost 9 bases, leaving 10 bases of the junction unmatched. CDR1 and CDR2 from the germline V gene are MRHNA and SNTAGT. CDR3 sequence reads: CARRNRDSRNQPQHF. CDR3 nucleotides: TGTGCCAGAAGGAACCGGGACAGCCGCAATCAGCCCCAGCATTTT.

The chain employs TRBV18 and TRBJ1-6; 7 bases match TRBD1. The germline V gene has CDR1 KGHSH and CDR2 LQKENI. The CDR3 sequence is 14 residues long. Trimming cost V 4 bases and J 5 bases; bases outside gene matches: 2. This chain's CDR3 is CASSRTGDNSPLHF. CDR3 sequence (DNA): TGTGCCAGCTCACGAACAGGGGATAATTCACCCCTCCACTTT.

V usage is TRBV14 and J usage is TRBJ2-7; tentatively, D is TRBD2 (7 bases). The CDR3 length is 16 residues. CDR1 SGHDN and CDR2 FVKESK come from the germline V gene. Trimming removed 2 bases at V and 5 bases at J, with 19 bases between. Here the CDR3 reads CASSQSPRGALHEQYF. The CDR3 coding sequence is TGTGCCAGCAGCCAATCCCCACGGGGGGCCCTCCACGAGCAGTACTTC.

The chain has TRBV27 and TRBJ2-7; unclear D gene. Germline CDR1 and CDR2: MNHEY and SMNVEV (reference sequence). This CDR3 region has 13 residues. The V end was cut by 0 bases, the J end by 3 bases, with 6 bases between. The CDR3 loop reads CASSLSPGYEQYF. The CDR3 DNA reads TGTGCCAGCAGTTTATCTCCAGGCTACGAGCAGTACTTC.

This chain uses TRBV4-1 with TRBJ2-3; D uncertain. Trimming left V 6 bases short and J 0 bases short, with 10 bases between. From germline, CDR1 is MGHRA and CDR2 YSYEKL. CDR3 length: 14 amino acids. The CDR3 coding sequence is TGCGCCAGCAGTCCAGGTCCTAGCACAGATACGCAGTATTTT. This codes for CASSPGPSTDTQYF.